One T cell receptor beta chain is described in this entry. The library protocol tagged individual cDNA molecules with unique molecular identifiers. TCRdb re-called the 5' RACE reads with MiXCR, one entry per CDR3 protein. This sample carries tens of thousands of distinct CDR3 sequences, 7% to 10% of them seen once, and the ten largest clones take about 20%. Trimming stripped 5 bases from V and 0 bases from J, with 9 bases between. The CDR3 loop spans 14 amino acids. This sample was taken from a study of early T cells in non-severe SARS-CoV-2 infection. Study context: Unsorted whole-blood RNA was sequenced in bulk, leaving chains unpaired.

The J gene is TRBJ2-3, the V gene TRBV12-3 or TRBV12-4; no clear D gene. The receptor's source is an adult who was a healthcare worker with PCR-confirmed SARS-CoV-2 infection or an uninfected control (not recorded which). Sequences were obtained from whole blood. CDR3 region: CASSPRLSTDTQYF. The CDR3 nucleotides are TGTGCCAGCAGTCCCCGCCTAAGCACAGATACGCAGTATTTT.